The 15 T cell receptor beta chains below all came from one sample that was sequenced in a study of blood T cell repertoires in COVID-19. Assay: immunoSEQ multiplex PCR; the TCRdb copy retains only in-frame clones and omits some. The table includes some 150,000 clones, roughly four fifths detected once. Sequenced material: PBMCs or T cells enriched from blood (not recorded which). The source of these receptors is a woman in her late teens or twenties who had been exposed to COVID-19.

On this clone itself: At the DNA level, this CDR3 is encoded by other sequences in the same sample as well. The rearrangement joins TRBV5-1 to TRBJ2-5; 8 nucleotides agree with TRBD1. The CDR3 covers 14 residues. Per germline, CDR1 SGHRS and CDR2 YFSETQ. V shed 0 bases and J 4 bases; nucleotides not matched to a gene: 2. The CDR3, as DNA: TGCGCCAGCAGCTTGGGCAGGGGGCGAGAGACCCAGTACTTC. This translates into CASSLGRGRETQYF.

The CDR3 DNA is TGTGCCAGCAGCCGAAACCGGGAAAATTACAATGAGCAGTTCTTC. Residues: CASSRNRENYNEQFF. This chain connects TRBV4-2 to TRBJ2-1, with a possible D match to TRBD2 (5 bases). With 4 bases removed from V and 4 bases from J, the gap between germline ends came to 14 bases. The V gene's germline CDR1 is LGHNA and CDR2 YNFKEQ. This CDR3 spans 15 amino acids.

This chain joins TRBV30 and TRBJ2-7; possibly TRBD2 for D (7 bases). This CDR3 spans 14 amino acids. Between the trimmed V and J ends, which lost 8 bases and 0 bases, there was a span of 17 bases. Germline values: CDR1 GTSNPN, CDR2 SVGIG (reference sequence). This CDR3 is CAAGGGALSYEQYF. The CDR3, as DNA: TGTGCCGCCGGTGGGGGGGCTCTCTCCTACGAGCAGTACTTC.

The CDR3, as DNA: TGTGCCAGCAGCCAAGGGCAGGGGGCGGCTAATTCACCCCTCCACTTT. This sequence encodes CASSQGQGAANSPLHF. The rearrangement links TRBV4-2 to TRBJ1-6; 8 bases align to TRBD1. Germline CDR1 is LGHNA and CDR2 is YNFKEQ. CDR3 length: 16 amino acids. The V segment lost 1 base and the J segment 6 bases; nucleotides outside the gene matches: 5.

In its sample, this clone was seen once. The chain has TRBV30 and TRBJ1-3; D is perhaps TRBD1 (5 bases). The CDR3 consists of 15 residues. V lost 4 bases and J 0 bases, leaving 13 bases between the germline ends. From germline, CDR1 is GTSNPN and CDR2 SVGIG (reference sequence). CDR3 DNA: TGTGCCTGGATACCGGGACTCATCTCTGGAAACACCATATATTTT. Protein product: CAWIPGLISGNTIYF.

This chain connects TRBV5-1 to TRBJ2-1, with D tentatively TRBD1 (5 bases). The CDR3 contains 14 residues. CDR1 SGHRS and CDR2 YFSETQ come from the germline V gene. Trimming stripped 0 bases from V and 4 bases from J, with 8 bases between. The CDR3 spells CASSLGQQYNEQFF. CDR3 sequence (DNA): TGCGCCAGCAGCTTGGGACAGCAGTACAATGAGCAGTTCTTC.

The chain carries TRBV4-3 and TRBJ1-1; 7 positions match TRBD1. With 1 base clipped from V and 4 bases from J, the junction kept 6 bases outside the gene matches. This CDR3 spans 15 amino acids. Germline V CDR1 and CDR2: LGHNA, YSLEER. The CDR3 sequence: CASSQGDRDLTEAFF. The CDR3 DNA reads TGCGCCAGCAGCCAAGGAGACAGGGATCTCACTGAAGCTTTCTTT.

The CDR3 loop reads CASSPGQGNPIRSPLHF. The CDR3 nucleotides read TGCGCCAGCAGCCCAGGACAGGGTAATCCCATCCGTTCACCCCTCCACTTT. The chain carries TRBV5-1 and TRBJ1-6; 8 positions match TRBD1. Germline V gives CDR1 SGHRS, CDR2 YFSETQ. This CDR3 is built from 17 residues. The J segment lost 9 bases and the V segment lost 4 bases, leaving 15 bases of the junction unmatched.

The rearrangement joins TRBV19 to TRBJ1-1; no reliable D call. CDR1 is LNHDA and CDR2 is SQIVND in the germline V gene (reference sequence). V lost 5 bases and J lost 8, with 18 bases in between. There are 14 residues in the CDR3. CDR3 protein: CASSHDGEAQEAFF. CDR3 DNA: TGTGCCAGTAGTCACGACGGGGAGGCCCAGGAAGCTTTCTTT.

The chain joins TRBV27 to TRBJ1-5; 9 nucleotides agree with TRBD1. The CDR3 spans 15 residues. The germline V gene encodes CDR1 MNHEY and CDR2 SMNVEV (reference sequence). Losses at the gene ends were 3 bases for V and 7 bases for J; bases not matched to a gene: 7. The DNA for the CDR3 is TGTGCCAGCAGTTTGGGGGGACAGGGTAAGCAGCCCCAGCATTTT. It codes for CASSLGGQGKQPQHF.

The V and J genes are TRBV29-1 and TRBJ1-1; unclear D gene. This CDR3 is built from 13 residues. V was pared by 3 bases and J by 0 bases, with 8 bases between. The germline V gene has CDR1 SQVTM and CDR2 ANQGSEA. CDR3 sequence reads: CSVEGRMNTEAFF. The DNA for the CDR3 is TGCAGCGTTGAGGGCAGAATGAACACTGAAGCTTTCTTT.

The gene calls are TRBV6-5 and TRBJ1-1; perhaps TRBD1 as D (5 bases). V was cut by 6 bases and J by 4 bases, with 9 bases left in between. The CDR3 length is 12 residues. Germline CDR1 MNHEY, CDR2 SVGAGI. The CDR3 sequence: CASRNGATEAFF. CDR3 nucleotides: TGTGCCAGCAGGAATGGGGCCACTGAAGCTTTCTTT.

The rearrangement joins TRBV4-3 to TRBJ2-7, with 8 bases fitting TRBD2. The ends lost 0 bases at V and 3 bases at J; junction bases unmatched: 7. CDR1 is LGHNA and CDR2 is YSLEER in the germline V gene. This CDR3 region has 16 residues. The CDR3 loop is CASSQDAGTRSYEQYF. The CDR3 coding sequence is TGCGCCAGCAGCCAAGACGCCGGGACTAGGAGCTACGAGCAGTACTTC.

This clone was detected only a few times. V gene TRBV27 combines with J gene TRBJ2-1, with 10 positions matching TRBD2. Germline-derived CDR1 and CDR2 are MNHEY and SMNVEV (reference sequence). The CDR3 covers 17 residues. With 2 bases clipped from V and 10 bases from J, the junction kept 14 bases outside the gene matches. The CDR3 region is CASSLLRLAGVGKEQFF. The CDR3 region has the DNA TGTGCCAGCAGTTTACTCCGGCTAGCGGGAGTCGGCAAGGAGCAGTTCTTC.

This chain joins TRBV19 and TRBJ1-5, with a weak D call TRBD1 (6 bases). CDR1 and CDR2 (germline): LNHDA, SQIVND (reference sequence). This CDR3 is built from 15 residues. V lost 6 bases, J lost 2 bases, and 14 bases lay in between. CDR3 protein: CASRPTGTRNQPQHF. The CDR3 nucleotides are TGTGCCAGTAGACCCACAGGGACCCGCAATCAGCCCCAGCATTTT.